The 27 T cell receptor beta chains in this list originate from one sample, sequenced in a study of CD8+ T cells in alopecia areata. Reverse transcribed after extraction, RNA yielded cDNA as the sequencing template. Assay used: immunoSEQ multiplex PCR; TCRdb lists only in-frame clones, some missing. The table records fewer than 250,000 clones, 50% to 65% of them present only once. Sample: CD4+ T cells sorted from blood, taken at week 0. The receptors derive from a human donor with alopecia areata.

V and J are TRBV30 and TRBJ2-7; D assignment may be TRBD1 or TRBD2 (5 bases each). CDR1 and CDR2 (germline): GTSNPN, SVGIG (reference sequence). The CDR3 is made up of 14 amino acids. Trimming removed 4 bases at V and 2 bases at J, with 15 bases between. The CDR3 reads CAWTTPGSPYEQYF. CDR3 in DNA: TGTGCCTGGACGACCCCAGGGAGTCCCTACGAGCAGTACTTC. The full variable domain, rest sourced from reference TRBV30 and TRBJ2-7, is SQTIHQWPATLVQPVGSPLSLECTVEGTSNPNLYWYRQAAGRGLQLLFYSVGIGQISSEVPQNLSASRPQDRQFILSSKKLLLSDSGFYLCAWTTPGSPYEQYFGPGTRLTVT.

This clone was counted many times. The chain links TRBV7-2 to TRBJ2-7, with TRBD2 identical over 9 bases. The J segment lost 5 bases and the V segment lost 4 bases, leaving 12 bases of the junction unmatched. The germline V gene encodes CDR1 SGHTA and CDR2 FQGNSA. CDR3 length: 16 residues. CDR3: CASSSQSGTSFHEQYF. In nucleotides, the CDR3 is TGTGCCAGCAGCTCTCAGTCCGGGACTAGCTTCCACGAGCAGTACTTC.

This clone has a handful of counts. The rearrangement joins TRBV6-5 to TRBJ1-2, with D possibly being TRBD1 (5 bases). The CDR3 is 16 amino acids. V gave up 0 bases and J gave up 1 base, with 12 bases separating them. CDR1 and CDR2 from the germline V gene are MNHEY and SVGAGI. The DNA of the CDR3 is TGTGCCAGCAGTTACTCGATCGGGGGGGGTAACTATGGCTACACCTTC. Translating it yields CASSYSIGGGNYGYTF.

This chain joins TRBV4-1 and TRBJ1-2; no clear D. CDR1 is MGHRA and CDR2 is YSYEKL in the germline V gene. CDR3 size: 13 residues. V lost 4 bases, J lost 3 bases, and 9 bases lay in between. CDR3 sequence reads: CASSRVGDYGYTF. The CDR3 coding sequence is TGCGCCAGCAGCCGCGTGGGAGACTATGGCTACACCTTC.

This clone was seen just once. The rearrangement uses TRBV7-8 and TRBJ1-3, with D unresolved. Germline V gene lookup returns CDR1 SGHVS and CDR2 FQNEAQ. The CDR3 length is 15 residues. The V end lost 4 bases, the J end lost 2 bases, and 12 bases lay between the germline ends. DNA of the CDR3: TGTGCCAGCAGCTATCGTCCGGGGACTGGAAACACCATATATTTT. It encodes CASSYRPGTGNTIYF.

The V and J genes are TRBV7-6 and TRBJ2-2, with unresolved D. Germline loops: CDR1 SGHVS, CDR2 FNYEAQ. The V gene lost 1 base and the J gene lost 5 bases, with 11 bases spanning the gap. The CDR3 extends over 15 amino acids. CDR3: CASSLVRAATGELFF. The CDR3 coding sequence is TGTGCCAGCAGCTTAGTAAGGGCAGCGACCGGGGAGCTGTTTTTT.

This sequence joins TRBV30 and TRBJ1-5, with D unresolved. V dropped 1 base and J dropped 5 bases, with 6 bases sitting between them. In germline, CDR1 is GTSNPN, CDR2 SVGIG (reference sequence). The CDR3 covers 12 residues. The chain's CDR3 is CAWSETYQPQHF. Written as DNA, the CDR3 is TGTGCCTGGAGTGAAACTTATCAGCCCCAGCATTTT.

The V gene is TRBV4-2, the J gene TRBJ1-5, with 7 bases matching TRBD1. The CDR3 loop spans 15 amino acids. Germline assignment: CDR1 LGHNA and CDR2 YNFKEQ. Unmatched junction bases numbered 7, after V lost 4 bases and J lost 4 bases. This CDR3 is CASSPQGQVNQPQHF. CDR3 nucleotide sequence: TGTGCCAGCAGCCCTCAAGGACAGGTGAATCAGCCCCAGCATTTT.

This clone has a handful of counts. CDR3 DNA: TGCGCCAGCAGCTTGGTCCCAGGGCAAGAGCAGCCCCAGCATTTT. It codes for CASSLVPGQEQPQHF. The gene calls are TRBV5-1 and TRBJ1-5; D is perhaps TRBD1 (5 bases). CDR1 is SGHRS, CDR2 YFSETQ, per germline. The CDR3 is made up of 15 amino acids. The V end was cut by 0 bases, the J end by 7 bases, with 14 bases between.

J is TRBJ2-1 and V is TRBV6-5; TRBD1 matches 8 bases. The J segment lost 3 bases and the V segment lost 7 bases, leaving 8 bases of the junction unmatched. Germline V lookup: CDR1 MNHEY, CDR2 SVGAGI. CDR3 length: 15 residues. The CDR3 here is CASTESGTGYNEQFF. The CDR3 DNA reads TGTGCCAGCACCGAGTCCGGGACAGGCTACAATGAGCAGTTCTTC.

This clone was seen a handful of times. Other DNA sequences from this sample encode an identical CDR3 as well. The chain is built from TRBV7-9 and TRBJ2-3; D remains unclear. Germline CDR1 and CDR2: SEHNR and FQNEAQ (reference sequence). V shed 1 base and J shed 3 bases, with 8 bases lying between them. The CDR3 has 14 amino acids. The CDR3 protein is CASSLGSGTDTQYF. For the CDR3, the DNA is TGTGCCAGCAGCTTAGGATCGGGTACAGATACGCAGTATTTT.

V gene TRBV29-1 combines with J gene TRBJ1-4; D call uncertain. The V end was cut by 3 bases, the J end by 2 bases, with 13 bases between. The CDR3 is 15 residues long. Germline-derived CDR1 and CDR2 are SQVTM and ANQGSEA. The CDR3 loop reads CSVETVPRTNEKLFF. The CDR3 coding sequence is TGCAGCGTTGAGACGGTTCCTAGGACTAATGAAAAACTGTTTTTT.

The CDR3 DNA is TGTGCCAGCAGCTCGACTAGCGGGAGCAACATTCAGTACTTC. Encoded protein: CASSSTSGSNIQYF. V usage is TRBV7-9 and J usage is TRBJ2-4, with 12 bases aligning to TRBD2. Germline values: CDR1 SEHNR, CDR2 FQNEAQ (reference sequence). V gave up 4 bases and J gave up 7 bases; unmatched junction bases: 2. CDR3 length: 14 amino acids.

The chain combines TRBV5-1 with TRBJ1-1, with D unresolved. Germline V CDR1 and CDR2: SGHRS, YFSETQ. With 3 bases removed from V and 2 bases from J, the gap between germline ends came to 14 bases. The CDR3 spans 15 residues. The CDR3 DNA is TGCGCCAGCAGCTCGAGGGTTTTCGGAAACACTGAAGCTTTCTTT. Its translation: CASSSRVFGNTEAFF.

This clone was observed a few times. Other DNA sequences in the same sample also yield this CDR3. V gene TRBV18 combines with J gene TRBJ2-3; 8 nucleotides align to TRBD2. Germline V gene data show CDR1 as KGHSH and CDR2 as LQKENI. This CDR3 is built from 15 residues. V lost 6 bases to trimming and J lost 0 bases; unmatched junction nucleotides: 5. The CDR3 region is CASSPGTRSTDTQYF. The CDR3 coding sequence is TGTGCCAGCTCGCCCGGGACTAGAAGCACAGATACGCAGTATTTT.

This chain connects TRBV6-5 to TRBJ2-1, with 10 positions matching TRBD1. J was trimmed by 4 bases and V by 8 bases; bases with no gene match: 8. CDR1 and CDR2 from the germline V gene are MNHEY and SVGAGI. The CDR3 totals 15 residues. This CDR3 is CASLTRGQGYNEQFF. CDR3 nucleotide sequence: TGTGCCAGCCTAACGCGGGGACAGGGGTACAATGAGCAGTTCTTC.

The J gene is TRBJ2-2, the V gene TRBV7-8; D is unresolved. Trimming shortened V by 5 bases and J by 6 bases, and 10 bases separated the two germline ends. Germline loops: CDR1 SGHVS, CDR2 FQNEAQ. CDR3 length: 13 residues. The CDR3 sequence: CASSQLGPGELFF. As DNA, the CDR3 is TGTGCCAGCAGCCAACTTGGCCCCGGGGAGCTGTTTTTT.

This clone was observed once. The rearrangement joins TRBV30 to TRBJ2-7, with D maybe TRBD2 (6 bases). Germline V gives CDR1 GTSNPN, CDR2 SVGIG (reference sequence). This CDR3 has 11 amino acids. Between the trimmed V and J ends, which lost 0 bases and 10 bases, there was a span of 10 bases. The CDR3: CAWSVTRSQYF. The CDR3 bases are TGTGCCTGGAGTGTGACTAGATCTCAGTACTTC.

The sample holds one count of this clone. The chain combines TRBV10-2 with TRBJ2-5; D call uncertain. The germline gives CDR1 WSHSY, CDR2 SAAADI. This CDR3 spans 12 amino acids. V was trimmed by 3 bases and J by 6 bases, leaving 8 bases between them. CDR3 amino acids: CASSDFMKTQYF. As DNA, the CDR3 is TGCGCCAGCAGTGACTTTATGAAGACCCAGTACTTC.

CDR3 sequence: CASSSSRGGYTDTQYF. The CDR3 nucleotides are TGTGCCAGCAGCTCCTCCCGGGGCGGGTACACAGATACGCAGTATTTT. This sequence joins TRBV7-9 and TRBJ2-3; D may match TRBD1 or TRBD2 (5 bases each). This CDR3 has 16 amino acids. Germline V CDR1 and CDR2: SEHNR, FQNEAQ (reference sequence). Trimming left V 4 bases short and J 2 bases short, with 16 bases between.

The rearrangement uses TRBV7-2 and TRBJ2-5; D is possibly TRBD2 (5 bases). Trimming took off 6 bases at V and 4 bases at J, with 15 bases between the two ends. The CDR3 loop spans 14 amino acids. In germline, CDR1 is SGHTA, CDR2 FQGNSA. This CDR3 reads CASRPRTRIETQYF. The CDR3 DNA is TGTGCCAGCAGACCGAGAACTAGAATAGAGACCCAGTACTTC.

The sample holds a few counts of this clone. Written as DNA, the CDR3 is TGTGCCAGCAGCATCCGGGACATGGAGTTGTCAGATACGCAGTATTTT. Amino acids: CASSIRDMELSDTQYF. The V and J genes are TRBV9 and TRBJ2-3; D is possibly TRBD1 (6 bases). Trimming took 4 bases from V and 4 from J, leaving 19 bases between them. CDR1 SGDLS and CDR2 YYNGEE come from the germline V gene. This CDR3 has 16 amino acids.

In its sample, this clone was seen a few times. The CDR3 protein is CAWSPSAGRSEAFF. The CDR3 nucleotides are TGTGCCTGGAGTCCGTCCGCCGGAAGGTCTGAAGCTTTCTTT. The chain couples TRBV30 to TRBJ1-1; no clear D gene. With 2 bases removed from V and 6 bases from J, the gap between germline ends came to 16 bases. Germline assignment: CDR1 GTSNPN and CDR2 SVGIG (reference sequence). The CDR3 is 14 residues long.

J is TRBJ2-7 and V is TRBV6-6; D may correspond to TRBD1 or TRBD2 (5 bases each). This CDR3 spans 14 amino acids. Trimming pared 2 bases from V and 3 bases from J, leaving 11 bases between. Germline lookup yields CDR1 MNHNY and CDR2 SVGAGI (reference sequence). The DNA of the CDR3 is TGTGCCAGCAGTTACCCCGGGACGGACTACGAGCAGTACTTC. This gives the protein CASSYPGTDYEQYF.

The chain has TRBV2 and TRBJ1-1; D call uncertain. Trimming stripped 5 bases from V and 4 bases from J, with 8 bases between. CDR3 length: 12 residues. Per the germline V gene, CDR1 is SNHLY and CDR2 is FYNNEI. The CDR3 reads CASSLRPTEAFF. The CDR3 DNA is TGTGCCAGCAGTCTACGTCCCACTGAAGCTTTCTTT.

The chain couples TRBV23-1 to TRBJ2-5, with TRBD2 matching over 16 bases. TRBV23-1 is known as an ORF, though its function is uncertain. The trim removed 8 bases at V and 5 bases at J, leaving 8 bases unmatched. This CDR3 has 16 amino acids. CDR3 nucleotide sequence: TGCGCCAGCTACGGGACTAGCGGGAGGGCCGGGGAGACCCAGTACTTC. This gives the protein CASYGTSGRAGETQYF.

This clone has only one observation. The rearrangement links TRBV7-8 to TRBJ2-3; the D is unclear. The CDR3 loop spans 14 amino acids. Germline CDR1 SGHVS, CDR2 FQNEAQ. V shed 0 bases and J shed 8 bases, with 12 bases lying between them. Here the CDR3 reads CASSLAARPPTQYF. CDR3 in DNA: TGTGCCAGCAGCTTAGCGGCTAGACCTCCTACGCAGTATTTT.